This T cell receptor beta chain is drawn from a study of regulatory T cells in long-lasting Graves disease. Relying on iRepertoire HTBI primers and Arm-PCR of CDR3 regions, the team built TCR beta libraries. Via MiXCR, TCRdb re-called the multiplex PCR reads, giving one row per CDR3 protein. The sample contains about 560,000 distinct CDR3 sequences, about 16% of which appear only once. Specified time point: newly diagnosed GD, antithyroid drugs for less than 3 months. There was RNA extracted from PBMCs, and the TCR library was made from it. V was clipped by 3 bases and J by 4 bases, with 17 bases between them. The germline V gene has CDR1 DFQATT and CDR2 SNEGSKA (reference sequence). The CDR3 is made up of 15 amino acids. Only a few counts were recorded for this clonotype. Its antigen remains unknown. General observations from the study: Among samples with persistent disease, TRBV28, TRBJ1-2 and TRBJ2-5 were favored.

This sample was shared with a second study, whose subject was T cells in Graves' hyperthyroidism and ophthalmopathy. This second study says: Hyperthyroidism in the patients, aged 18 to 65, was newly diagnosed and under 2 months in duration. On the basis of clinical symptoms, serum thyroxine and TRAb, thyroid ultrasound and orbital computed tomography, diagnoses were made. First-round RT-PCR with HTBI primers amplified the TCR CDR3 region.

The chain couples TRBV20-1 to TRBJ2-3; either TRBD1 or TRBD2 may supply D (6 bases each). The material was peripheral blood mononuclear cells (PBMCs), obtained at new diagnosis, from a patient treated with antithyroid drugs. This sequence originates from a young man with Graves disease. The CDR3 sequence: CSAREEGVRSDTQYF. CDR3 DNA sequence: TGCAGTGCTAGGGAGGAGGGGGTTCGTTCAGATACGCAGTATTTT.